This TCR beta chain was documented in a study of graft-versus-host responses after intestinal transplantation. The CDR3 is made up of 17 amino acids. Germline loops: CDR1 SGHDN, CDR2 FVKESK. V was clipped by 1 base and J by 7 bases; unmatched bases: 12. Repertoires were generated with immunoSEQ multiplex PCR, while TCRdb's copy carries only in-frame clones and drops some. The table shows approximately 7,000 clones, with approximately 24% occurring only once. To note about this clone: The same CDR3 arises from other DNA sequences in this sample as well.

Each mixed lymphocyte reaction held approximately 200,000 CFSE-labeled responders and approximately 200,000 irradiated violet-dye-labeled stimulators. CFSE-low proliferating responders, CD3+CD4+ and CD3+CD8+, were sorted post-reaction. Sequenced material: alloreactive CD8+ T cells from a mixed lymphocyte reaction culture, taken before transplantation. Noted subset: CFSE-low proliferating T cells sorted from approximately 6-day pre-transplant mixed lymphocyte reaction (GvH or HvG direction). V usage is TRBV14 and J usage is TRBJ2-5; 10 bases map to TRBD2. This TCR came from a human patient who was an organ donor for intestinal transplantation. The CDR3 region has the DNA TGTGCCAGCAGCCAAGGATCTAAGCGGGAGGGGGGGGCGACCCAGTACTTC. This sequence encodes CASSQGSKREGGATQYF.